Each of the 3 T cell receptor beta chains below was sequenced from the same sample in a study of Graves' ophthalmopathy and Graves' hyperthyroidism. RNA transcripts provided the template for amplifying TCR beta CDR3 regions. The first round was an RT-PCR with HTBI primers, and the second round was a multiplex PCR. In TCRdb, the multiplex PCR reads were re-called with MiXCR into one record per CDR3 protein. The repertoire holds 400,000 to 450,000 distinct CDR3 sequences, with around 21% as singletons. Material for sequencing was peripheral blood. These receptors originate from a woman aged 18-30 years with stable Graves' hyperthyroidism.

This clonotype was counted many times. The V gene is TRBV6-5, the J gene TRBJ2-4, with D possibly matching TRBD2 (5 bases). Trimming stripped 10 bases from V and 1 base from J, with 14 bases between. CDR1 MNHEY and CDR2 SVGAGI come from the germline V gene. The CDR3 is 14 residues long. The CDR3 nucleotides read TGTGCCACCATTTCGGACTCTGCCAAAAACATTCAGTACTTC. Amino acids: CATISDSAKNIQYF.

This chain joins TRBV6-1 and TRBJ1-1; D ambiguous. The CDR3 consists of 13 residues. Per the germline V gene, CDR1 is MNHNS and CDR2 is SASEGT. V was cut by 6 bases and J by 1 base, with 9 bases left in between. As DNA, the CDR3 is TGTGCCAGCAGACGGGCAGAGAACACTGAAGCTTTCTTT. Its translation is CASRRAENTEAFF.

This clonotype has at least ten counts. The rearrangement links TRBV15 to TRBJ1-1; TRBD1 matches 8 bases. J lost 6 bases, V lost 2 bases, and 5 bases had no gene match. CDR1 and CDR2 from the germline V gene are LNHNV and YYDKDF (reference sequence). CDR3 length equals 14 residues. The CDR3 nucleotides are TGTGCCACCAGCAGAACCGGCAGGGGGCCTGAAGCTTTCTTT. Translation gives CATSRTGRGPEAFF.